The clone carrying this T cell receptor (beta chain) was recorded once. Its specificity is unknown. Each sample came from a Caucasian adult donor living in Nashville, Tennessee. Sequenced by immunoSEQ multiplex PCR; TCRdb stores in-frame clones only, minus some. This sample carries under 2,500,000 clones, 90% to 97% of them seen once, and the ten largest clones take roughly 0.13%. This sample is part of a study of shared clonotypes between healthy human individuals. Overall study results and limits: Generally, naive subsets came out with larger estimated richness than memory subsets. Shared clonotypes across all four donors exceeded non-shared ones in generation probability. Of the naive CD4 clonotypes, around 4.8% were shared across a few donors.

CDR1 and CDR2 (germline): KGHSH, LQKENI. The V gene lost 1 base and the J gene lost 4 bases, with 19 bases spanning the gap. This CDR3 region has 17 residues. The sequenced sample was naive CD4+ T cells sorted from blood. Subset: CD45RA+ positively selected. The source is a man younger than 35 in good health. The chain recombines TRBV18 with TRBJ2-5, with D perhaps matching TRBD2 (6 bases). The CDR3 coding sequence is TGTGCCAGCTCACCACTAGTGGGAGGTTCCCTTCGAGAGACCCAGTACTTC. Translated: CASSPLVGGSLRETQYF.